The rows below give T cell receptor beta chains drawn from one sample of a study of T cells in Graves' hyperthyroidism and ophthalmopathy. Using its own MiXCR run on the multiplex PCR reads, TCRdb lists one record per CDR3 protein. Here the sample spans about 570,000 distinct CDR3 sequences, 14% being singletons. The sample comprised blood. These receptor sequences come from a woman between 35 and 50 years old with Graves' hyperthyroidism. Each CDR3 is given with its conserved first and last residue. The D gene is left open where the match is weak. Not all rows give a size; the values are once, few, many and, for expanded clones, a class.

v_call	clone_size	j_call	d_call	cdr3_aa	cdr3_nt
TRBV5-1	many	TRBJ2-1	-	CASRPVTWGSNEQFF	TGCGCCAGCAGGCCCGTAACATGGGGTTCCAATGAGCAGTTCTTC
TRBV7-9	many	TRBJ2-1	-	CASSFSIGRQSYNEQFF	TGTGCCAGCAGCTTTAGCATCGGCAGACAGTCCTACAATGAGCAGTTCTTC
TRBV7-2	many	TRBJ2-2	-	CASSSLRGAGGELFF	TGTGCCAGCAGCTCCCTGAGGGGAGCGGGCGGGGAGCTGTTTTTT
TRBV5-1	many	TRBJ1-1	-	CASSLKGQGIAEAFF	TGCGCCAGCAGCTTGAAGGGGCAGGGGATAGCTGAAGCTTTCTTT
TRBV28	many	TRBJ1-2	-	CASSLAASSFYGYTF	TGTGCCAGCAGTTTAGCTGCCAGCTCCTTCTATGGCTACACCTTC
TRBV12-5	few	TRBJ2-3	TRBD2	CASGFIELAGETDTQYF	TGTGCTAGTGGTTTTATTGAGTTAGCGGGTGAGACAGATACGCAGTATTTT
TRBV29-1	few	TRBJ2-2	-	CSVEYESAVTGELFF	TGCAGCGTTGAATATGAGTCAGCCGTCACCGGGGAGCTGTTTTTT
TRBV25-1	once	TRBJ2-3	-	CASSQEGSTDTQYF	TGTGCCAGCAGTCAAGAGGGTAGCACAGATACGCAGTATTTT
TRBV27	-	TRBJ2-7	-	CASSLSEISYEQYF	TGTGCCAGCAGTTTATCTGAGATCTCCTACGAGCAGTACTTC
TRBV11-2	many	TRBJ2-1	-	CASSPWKGGSYNEQFF	TGTGCCAGCAGCCCGTGGAAAGGGGGCTCCTACAATGAGCAGTTCTTC
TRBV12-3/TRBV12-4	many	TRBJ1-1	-	CASSLGFAEAFF	TGTGCCAGCAGTTTAGGGTTCGCTGAAGCTTTCTTT
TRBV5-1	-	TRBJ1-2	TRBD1	CASSAGQGSYTF	TGCGCCAGCAGCGCCGGACAGGGGAGCTACACCTTC
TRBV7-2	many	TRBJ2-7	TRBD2	CASSLVGTSSYEQYF	TGTGCCAGCAGCTTAGTCGGGACTAGCTCCTACGAGCAGTACTTC
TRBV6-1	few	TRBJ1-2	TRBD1	CASSWDRVTGYTF	TGTGCCAGCAGTTGGGACAGGGTGACCGGCTACACCTTC
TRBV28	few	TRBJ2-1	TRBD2	CASSFGSSGSQGQFF	TGTGCCAGCAGTTTTGGGTCTAGCGGGAGCCAGGGGCAGTTCTTC
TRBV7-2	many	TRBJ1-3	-	CASSLGEGSGNTIYF	TGTGCCAGCAGCTTAGGTGAAGGCTCTGGAAACACCATATATTTT
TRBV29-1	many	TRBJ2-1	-	CSVEGREFDNEQFF	TGCAGCGTTGAAGGTCGGGAATTTGACAATGAGCAGTTCTTC
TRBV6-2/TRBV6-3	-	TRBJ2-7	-	CASRAREGGYEQYF	TGTGCCAGCAGAGCCAGAGAAGGAGGATACGAGCAGTACTTC
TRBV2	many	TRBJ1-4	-	CASSEETGATNEKLFF	TGTGCCAGCAGTGAGGAGACTGGGGCAACTAATGAAAAACTGTTTTTT
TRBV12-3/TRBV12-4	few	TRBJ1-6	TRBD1	CASRIQGTRDSPLHF	TGTGCCAGCAGAATACAGGGGACCCGGGATTCACCCCTCCACTTT
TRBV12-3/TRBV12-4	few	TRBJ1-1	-	CTNSPYYLEAFF	TGTACCAACAGTCCTTACTACCTTGAAGCTTTCTTT
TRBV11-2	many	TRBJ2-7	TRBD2	CASSLDSASGPTYEQYF	TGTGCCAGCAGCTTAGATAGTGCTAGCGGGCCTACCTACGAGCAGTACTTC
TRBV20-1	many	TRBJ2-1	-	CSARAPSAYEQFF	TGCAGTGCTAGAGCGCCTAGTGCGTATGAGCAGTTCTTC
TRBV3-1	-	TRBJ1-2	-	CASSHYGDYGYTF	TGTGCCAGCAGCCACTACGGTGACTATGGCTACACCTTC
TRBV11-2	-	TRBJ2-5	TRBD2	CASSLRRLAGAVGETQYF	TGTGCCAGCAGCTTAAGACGACTAGCGGGAGCCGTGGGGGAGACCCAGTACTTC
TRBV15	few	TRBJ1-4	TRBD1	CATSRRQGASEKLFF	TGTGCCACCAGCAGGAGACAGGGGGCGAGTGAAAAACTGTTTTTT
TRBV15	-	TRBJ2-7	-	CATSRAQSSYEQYF	TGTGCCACCAGCAGAGCGCAGAGCTCCTACGAGCAGTACTTC
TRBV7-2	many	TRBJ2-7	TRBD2	CASRSRSAGAGEQYF	TGTGCCAGCAGGTCCCGTTCGGCGGGAGCCGGCGAGCAGTACTTC
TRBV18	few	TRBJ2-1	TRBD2	CASSPFASGEHYNEQFF	TGTGCCAGCTCACCATTTGCTAGCGGGGAACACTACAATGAGCAGTTCTTC
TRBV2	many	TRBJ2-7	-	CASSVPGAHEQYF	TGTGCCAGCAGTGTACCGGGGGCCCACGAGCAGTACTTC
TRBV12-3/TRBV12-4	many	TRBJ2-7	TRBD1	CASSRTGAYEQYF	TGTGCCAGCAGTAGGACAGGAGCCTACGAGCAGTACTTC
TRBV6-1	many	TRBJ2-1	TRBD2	CASRPAQGLAIEQFF	TGTGCCAGCAGGCCCGCGCAGGGACTAGCGATTGAGCAGTTCTTC
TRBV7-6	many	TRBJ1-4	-	CASSSSRGTNEKLFF	TGTGCCAGCAGCTCTTCCAGGGGCACTAATGAAAAACTGTTTTTT
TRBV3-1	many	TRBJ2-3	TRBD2	CASSIPGTSVDTQYF	TGTGCCAGCAGCATACCCGGGACTAGCGTAGATACGCAGTATTTT
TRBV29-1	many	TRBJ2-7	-	CSVGGGKYEQYF	TGCAGCGTTGGGGGCGGGAAATACGAGCAGTACTTC
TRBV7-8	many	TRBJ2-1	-	CASSLAFGASGHNEQFF	TGTGCCAGCAGCTTAGCTTTTGGGGCGTCGGGCCACAATGAGCAGTTCTTC
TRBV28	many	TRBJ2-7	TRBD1	CASSSGQDYEQYF	TGTGCCAGCAGTTCCGGACAGGATTACGAGCAGTACTTC
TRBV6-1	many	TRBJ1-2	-	CASSEDGGNNYGYTF	TGTGCCAGCAGTGAAGACGGCGGCAATAACTATGGCTACACCTTC
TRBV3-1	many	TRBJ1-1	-	CASSQVSGNTEAFF	TGTGCCAGCAGCCAAGTATCAGGGAACACTGAAGCTTTCTTT
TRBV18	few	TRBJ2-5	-	CASSPRFVTGRQETQYF	TGTGCCAGCTCACCACGATTTGTGACAGGCAGACAAGAGACCCAGTACTTC
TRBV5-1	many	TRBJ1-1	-	CASSLMTEGSTEAFF	TGCGCCAGCAGCCTAATGACCGAGGGCAGCACTGAAGCTTTCTTT
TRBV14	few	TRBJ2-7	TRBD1	CASSPSGTGIYEQYF	TGTGCCAGCAGCCCCTCCGGGACAGGGATCTACGAGCAGTACTTC
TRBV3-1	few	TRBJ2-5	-	CASSSKTEWEETQYF	TGTGCCAGCAGCTCTAAGACTGAGTGGGAAGAGACCCAGTACTTC
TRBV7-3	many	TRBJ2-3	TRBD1	CASSPLGDRTGANTDTQYF	TGTGCCAGCAGCCCCCTCGGTGATCGGACAGGGGCCAACACAGATACGCAGTATTTT
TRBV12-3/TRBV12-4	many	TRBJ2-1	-	CASSFLHLSNEQFF	TGTGCCAGCAGTTTTCTACACCTAAGCAATGAGCAGTTCTTC
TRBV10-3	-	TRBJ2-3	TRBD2	CAISPRGSGYTDTQYF	TGTGCCATCAGTCCCCGGGGTAGCGGGTACACAGATACGCAGTATTTT
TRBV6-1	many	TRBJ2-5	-	CASRERGYRETQYF	TGTGCCAGCAGGGAACGGGGCTATCGGGAGACCCAGTACTTC
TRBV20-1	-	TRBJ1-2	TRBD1	CSARGQGSASIGGYTF	TGCAGTGCTAGGGGACAGGGTTCAGCATCTATTGGTGGCTACACCTTC
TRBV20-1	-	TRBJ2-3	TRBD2	CSAPPKANGRSDTQYF	TGCAGTGCTCCACCCAAGGCTAACGGGAGGTCAGATACGCAGTATTTT